The 18 T cell receptor beta chains reported below all come from one sample, sequenced in a study of blood T cell repertoires in COVID-19 (TCRdb year 2020). The receptor library was made with the immunoSEQ multiplex PCR assay. The table was pulled from immuneACCESS by TCRdb, which kept in-frame rearrangements only. Such tables lose some clones; where checked, under half of the loss comes from unresolved V genes, and the rest has no known cause. The sample table contains roughly 330,000 clones; only one count was recorded for roughly 86% of them. The ten biggest clones cover about 5% of the sample. The specimen was PBMCs or T cells enriched from blood (not recorded which). These receptors were taken from a young woman who had recovered from COVID-19.

The chain links TRBV10-2 to TRBJ1-2; 7 bases agree with TRBD1. The CDR3 totals 13 residues. From germline, CDR1 is WSHSY and CDR2 SAAADI. The junction had 3 bases not matched to a gene; V was cut back by 8 bases and J by 0 bases. DNA of the CDR3: TGCGCCAGCTCGGACAGGCCTAACTATGGCTACACCTTC. Translation: CASSDRPNYGYTF.

The chain is built from TRBV6-5 and TRBJ2-2, with TRBD1 as a possible D gene (7 bases). Germline CDR1 reads MNHEY; CDR2 reads SVGAGI. V was shortened by 4 bases and J by 3 bases, with 12 bases between the two germline ends. This CDR3 spans 15 amino acids. In DNA, the CDR3 is TGTGCCAGCAGTTTGGAGGGGGCGGACACCGGGGAGCTGTTTTTT. It translates to CASSLEGADTGELFF.

The chain recombines TRBV30 with TRBJ1-3; TRBD1 matches 7 bases. Germline-derived CDR1 and CDR2 are GTSNPN and SVGIG (reference sequence). This CDR3 has 16 residues. Trimming at V came to 2 bases and at J to 0 bases, leaving 7 bases not matched to a gene. The CDR3 reads CAWSSRGLSSGNTIYF. As DNA, the CDR3 is TGTGCCTGGAGTTCGAGGGGGCTAAGCTCTGGAAACACCATATATTTT.

This clone has only one observation. V usage is TRBV24-1 and J usage is TRBJ1-1; possible D gene TRBD1, 5 bases. Germline CDR1 is KGHDR and CDR2 is SFDVKD. The CDR3 extends over 15 amino acids. V was trimmed by 4 bases and J by 1 base, leaving 12 bases between them. The CDR3 sequence: CATSDPRGGNTEAFF. CDR3 coding DNA: TGTGCCACCAGTGACCCTCGGGGGGGGAACACTGAAGCTTTCTTT.

The rearrangement joins TRBV6-1 to TRBJ2-2; 11 positions match TRBD1. Germline CDR1 and CDR2: MNHNS and SASEGT. V dropped 6 bases and J dropped 3; count of bases not matched to a gene: 0. The length of the CDR3 is 14 residues. CDR3 residues: CASRDRGHTGELFF. The CDR3 DNA follows: TGTGCCAGCAGGGACAGGGGGCACACCGGGGAGCTGTTTTTT.

The rearrangement uses TRBV2 and TRBJ1-5; maybe TRBD1 (5 bases). Germline V gives CDR1 SNHLY, CDR2 FYNNEI. The CDR3 is 13 residues long. Trimming took off 7 bases at V and 5 bases at J, with 12 bases between the two ends. The CDR3: CASIRESDQPQHF. The CDR3 bases are TGTGCCAGCATCAGGGAAAGCGATCAGCCCCAGCATTTT.

The rearrangement uses TRBV10-3 and TRBJ1-1; TRBD1 is a possible D gene (5 bases). The V end lost 6 bases, the J end lost 1 base, and 15 bases lay between the germline ends. The CDR3 contains 15 residues. CDR1 is ENHRY, CDR2 SYGVKD, per germline. The CDR3 reads CAIRTNRTTNTEAFF. In nucleotides, the CDR3 is TGTGCCATCAGAACAAACAGGACAACGAACACTGAAGCTTTCTTT.

The chain uses TRBV3-1 (or the pseudogene TRBV3-2) and TRBJ2-1; TRBD2 agrees at 10 bases. Germline CDR1 is LGHDT and CDR2 is YNNKEL (reference sequence). After removal of 5 bases from V and 6 bases from J, the junction contained 7 bases not matched to a gene. CDR3 length equals 15 residues. The CDR3 nucleotides are TGTGCCAGCAGCTTCGGGAGCGGGGGGGCCAATGAGCAGTTCTTC. Translated: CASSFGSGGANEQFF.

The chain has TRBV10-3 and TRBJ1-1; possible D gene TRBD1, 6 bases. Germline V gene sequence: CDR1 ENHRY, CDR2 SYGVKD. Trimming took off 6 bases at V and 6 bases at J, with 14 bases between the two ends. This CDR3 has 13 amino acids. The CDR3 DNA is TGTGCCATCAGCGAGACAGGATACGCTGAAGCTTTCTTT. Translation gives CAISETGYAEAFF.

The chain employs TRBV6-5 and TRBJ1-5; D gene unclear. This CDR3 is 13 amino acids long. V was pared by 2 bases and J by 1 base, with 3 bases between. CDR1 and CDR2 (germline): MNHEY, SVGAGI. CDR3 nucleotide sequence: TGTGCCAGCAGTTACGAGAGCAATCAGCCCCAGCATTTT. Translating it yields CASSYESNQPQHF.

V and J are TRBV5-1 and TRBJ2-1; D call uncertain. The V and J ends lost 1 base and 5 bases respectively, with 10 bases between them. Looked up from germline, CDR1 is SGHRS and CDR2 is YFSETQ. The CDR3 loop spans 14 amino acids. The CDR3 loop reads CASSLSSANNEQFF. CDR3 bases: TGCGCCAGCAGCTTGTCCAGCGCAAACAATGAGCAGTTCTTC.

The chain carries TRBV11-2 and TRBJ1-2, with D possibly being TRBD1 (6 bases). Between the trimmed V and J ends, which lost 0 bases and 5 bases, there was a span of 10 bases. Germline CDR1 SGHAT, CDR2 FQNNGV. The CDR3 is made up of 14 amino acids. This CDR3 is CASSLDPQGYGYTF. CDR3 DNA: TGTGCCAGCAGCTTAGATCCCCAGGGGTATGGCTACACCTTC.

The CDR3 bases are TGTGCCACCAAGGCGGTGCATGAGCAGTTCTTC. Its protein product is CATKAVHEQFF. The gene calls are TRBV6-5 and TRBJ2-1, with D unresolved. The CDR3 is made up of 11 amino acids. V lost 10 bases and J 8 bases, leaving 12 bases between the germline ends. The germline CDR1 and CDR2 sequences are MNHEY and SVGAGI.

The chain recombines TRBV18 with TRBJ1-1; D remains ambiguous. The germline V gene has CDR1 KGHSH and CDR2 LQKENI. This CDR3 spans 15 amino acids. Trimming stripped 5 bases from V and 6 bases from J, with 19 bases between. The CDR3 loop reads CASSSRPAREAEAFF. CDR3 nucleotide sequence: TGTGCCAGCTCATCTCGACCAGCCCGGGAGGCTGAAGCTTTCTTT.

The rearrangement uses TRBV7-2 and TRBJ2-3; a possible D gene is TRBD1 (8 bases). This CDR3 is 15 amino acids long. V gave up 3 bases and J gave up 1 base, with 11 bases separating them. CDR1 SGHTA and CDR2 FQGNSA come from the germline V gene. In DNA, the CDR3 is TGTGCCAGCAGCTTCACAGGGGGGGGCACAGATACGCAGTATTTT. This sequence encodes CASSFTGGGTDTQYF.

Of note for this clone: This may stem from a read error, because a much larger clone lies one nucleotide away. The chain is built from TRBV12-3 or TRBV12-4 and TRBJ2-7, with 9 bases aligning to TRBD1. V gave up 4 bases and J gave up 2 bases; unmatched junction bases: 0. The CDR3 contains 13 residues. The CDR3 DNA follows: TGTGCCAGCAGTTGGGACAGGGCCTACGAGCAGTACTTC. It translates to CASSWDRAYEQYF.

This clone was recorded a few times. The chain uses TRBV19 and TRBJ1-6; no definite D call. Germline lookup yields CDR1 LNHDA and CDR2 SQIVND (reference sequence). This CDR3 comprises 13 residues. Trimming took off 3 bases at V and 7 bases at J, with 7 bases between the two ends. The CDR3 DNA follows: TGTGCCAGTAGTATCGGCGGGAATTCACCCCTCCACTTT. Residues: CASSIGGNSPLHF.

The chain is built from TRBV6-1 and TRBJ1-3; TRBD1 is a possible D gene (5 bases). The V gene lost 0 bases and the J gene lost 1 base, with 13 bases spanning the gap. Germline V gene sequence: CDR1 MNHNS, CDR2 SASEGT. The CDR3 consists of 17 residues. The CDR3 sequence: CASSEAIGGSSGNTIYF. The CDR3, as DNA: TGTGCCAGCAGTGAAGCCATCGGGGGATCTTCTGGAAACACCATATATTTT.